A single TCR beta chain is shown here with its context. The data belong to a study of blood T cell repertoires in COVID-19. The germline V gene has CDR1 SGDLS and CDR2 YYNGEE. The V segment lost 3 bases and the J segment 5 bases; nucleotides outside the gene matches: 5. The CDR3 is 15 residues long. Generated by immunoSEQ multiplex PCR, the TCRdb table keeps only in-frame clones and is missing some. The sample lists hundreds of thousands of clones; roughly 85% were seen once. The receptor's source is a man aged 45-65 years with active or convalescent COVID-19. The material sequenced was peripheral blood. This chain joins TRBV9 and TRBJ1-2; 12 nucleotides line up with TRBD1. The CDR3 nucleotides read TGTGCCAGCAGCGCCGGGACAGGGGGCTTTTATGGCTACACCTTC. Translating gives CASSAGTGGFYGYTF.